These T cell receptor beta chains were read from a single sample in a study of graft-versus-host responses after intestinal transplantation. Antigens for these TCRs are unknown. TCRdb keeps only in-frame clones here, not all; method: immunoSEQ multiplex PCR. The repertoire holds about 70,000 clones, with 85% to 95% as singletons. The specimen was unstimulated CD8+ T cells sorted from spleen or lymph node cells, collected before intestinal transplant. The receptor source for this set is a human donor who received an intestinal transplant. CDR3s include the opening cysteine and the closing phenylalanine or tryptophan. Fields, in order: V gene, D gene, J gene, clone size, CDR3 protein, CDR3 DNA. A D gene is named only where the DNA matches it firmly. Where a row states a size, it is once, few, many or the class of an expanded clone; other rows omit it.

v_call: TRBV19; d_call: .; j_call: TRBJ2-7; clone_size: .; cdr3_aa: CASSIDGFNEQYF; cdr3_nt: TGTGCCAGTAGTATAGATGGTTTCAACGAGCAGTACTTC
v_call: TRBV4-1; d_call: .; j_call: TRBJ1-1; clone_size: .; cdr3_aa: CASSPSRFLNTEAFF; cdr3_nt: TGCGCCAGTAGCCCCAGTAGGTTTCTAAACACTGAAGCTTTCTTT
v_call: TRBV6-1; d_call: .; j_call: TRBJ2-1; clone_size: .; cdr3_aa: CAVAWEQFF; cdr3_nt: TGTGCCGTGGCATGGGAGCAGTTCTTC
v_call: TRBV10-3; d_call: TRBD1; j_call: TRBJ1-2; clone_size: .; cdr3_aa: CAISDQGARFYGYTF; cdr3_nt: TGTGCCATCAGTGATCAGGGGGCGCGCTTCTATGGCTACACCTTC
v_call: TRBV28; d_call: .; j_call: TRBJ2-7; clone_size: .; cdr3_aa: CASSSYYEQYF; cdr3_nt: TGTGCCAGCAGTTCATATTACGAGCAGTACTTC
v_call: TRBV7-8; d_call: .; j_call: TRBJ1-2; clone_size: .; cdr3_aa: CASTLQGAYGYTF; cdr3_nt: TGTGCCAGCACCCTCCAAGGCGCCTATGGCTACACCTTC
v_call: TRBV29-1; d_call: TRBD1; j_call: TRBJ2-7; clone_size: .; cdr3_aa: CSVESTGGYEQYF; cdr3_nt: TGCAGCGTTGAGTCGACAGGGGGCTACGAGCAGTACTTC
v_call: TRBV28; d_call: .; j_call: TRBJ2-6; clone_size: .; cdr3_aa: CASTPGVGGSGANVLTF; cdr3_nt: TGTGCCAGCACCCCGGGGGTTGGGGGTTCTGGGGCCAACGTCCTGACTTTC
v_call: TRBV7-9; d_call: .; j_call: TRBJ2-7; clone_size: once; cdr3_aa: CASSQADNSYEQYF; cdr3_nt: TGTGCCAGCAGCCAAGCGGACAACTCCTACGAGCAGTACTTC
v_call: TRBV9; d_call: .; j_call: TRBJ1-2; clone_size: .; cdr3_aa: CASSVEALLGDYGYTF; cdr3_nt: TGTGCCAGCAGCGTAGAGGCCCTTTTAGGGGACTATGGCTACACCTTC
v_call: TRBV13; d_call: .; j_call: TRBJ2-1; clone_size: .; cdr3_aa: CASKAGPTYNEQFF; cdr3_nt: TGTGCCAGCAAGGCCGGGCCAACCTACAATGAGCAGTTCTTC
v_call: TRBV29-1; d_call: TRBD1; j_call: TRBJ2-1; clone_size: .; cdr3_aa: CSVEDLGQGAGNEQFF; cdr3_nt: TGCAGCGTTGAAGATTTGGGACAGGGGGCGGGCAATGAGCAGTTCTTC
v_call: TRBV13; d_call: .; j_call: TRBJ1-2; clone_size: .; cdr3_aa: CASSTTGSGGYTF; cdr3_nt: TGTGCCAGCAGCACCACAGGGTCGGGCGGCTACACCTTC
v_call: TRBV11-2; d_call: .; j_call: TRBJ2-7; clone_size: .; cdr3_aa: CASSLDSVGIGLYEQYF; cdr3_nt: TGTGCCAGCAGCTTAGACTCGGTTGGGATAGGTCTCTACGAGCAGTACTTC
v_call: TRBV9; d_call: TRBD1; j_call: TRBJ2-1; clone_size: .; cdr3_aa: CASSVAGTGTTEQFF; cdr3_nt: TGTGCCAGCAGCGTAGCAGGGACAGGGACTACTGAGCAGTTCTTC
v_call: TRBV30; d_call: TRBD2; j_call: TRBJ2-2; clone_size: .; cdr3_aa: CAWRTSGRETGELFF; cdr3_nt: TGTGCCTGGAGGACTAGCGGGAGGGAAACCGGGGAGCTGTTTTTT
v_call: TRBV19; d_call: .; j_call: TRBJ1-5; clone_size: once; cdr3_aa: CASSIDPGDVGNQPQHF; cdr3_nt: TGTGCCAGTAGTATAGACCCAGGGGACGTGGGCAATCAGCCCCAGCATTTT
v_call: TRBV27; d_call: TRBD1; j_call: TRBJ2-3; clone_size: .; cdr3_aa: CASSLRDRSTDTQYF; cdr3_nt: TGTGCCAGCAGTTTAAGGGACAGAAGCACAGATACGCAGTATTTT
v_call: TRBV6-6; d_call: TRBD2; j_call: TRBJ2-7; clone_size: once; cdr3_aa: CASSTSGGPYEQYF; cdr3_nt: TGTGCCAGCAGTACTAGCGGGGGGCCCTACGAGCAGTACTTC
v_call: TRBV15; d_call: TRBD2; j_call: TRBJ2-1; clone_size: .; cdr3_aa: CATSPAEIWFGLAGPYNEQFF; cdr3_nt: TGTGCCACCAGCCCAGCAGAGATCTGGTTCGGGCTAGCGGGCCCCTACAATGAGCAGTTCTTC
v_call: TRBV9; d_call: .; j_call: TRBJ2-1; clone_size: .; cdr3_aa: CASSPGTLIYNEQFF; cdr3_nt: TGTGCCAGCAGCCCCGGGACCTTAATCTACAATGAGCAGTTCTTC
v_call: TRBV5-1; d_call: TRBD2; j_call: TRBJ2-1; clone_size: few; cdr3_aa: CASSWASGGNNEQFF; cdr3_nt: TGCGCCAGCAGTTGGGCTAGCGGGGGGAACAATGAGCAGTTCTTC
v_call: TRBV5-6; d_call: .; j_call: TRBJ2-6; clone_size: few; cdr3_aa: CASSLVEGGPANVLTF; cdr3_nt: TGTGCCAGCAGCTTGGTTGAGGGGGGCCCGGCCAACGTCCTGACTTTC
v_call: TRBV2; d_call: TRBD1; j_call: TRBJ1-4; clone_size: .; cdr3_aa: CASSEEGQGGEKLFF; cdr3_nt: TGTGCCAGCAGTGAAGAGGGGCAGGGGGGTGAAAAACTGTTTTTT
v_call: TRBV11-2; d_call: TRBD1; j_call: TRBJ1-2; clone_size: .; cdr3_aa: CASSLVTGTGGLVGGYTF; cdr3_nt: TGTGCCAGCAGCTTAGTTACCGGGACAGGGGGCTTGGTCGGTGGCTACACCTTC
v_call: TRBV2; d_call: .; j_call: TRBJ1-2; clone_size: once; cdr3_aa: CASSEALRGYYGYTF; cdr3_nt: TGTGCCAGCAGTGAAGCGCTTCGAGGATACTATGGCTACACCTTC
v_call: TRBV7-9; d_call: .; j_call: TRBJ2-7; clone_size: .; cdr3_aa: CASSLGESYEQYF; cdr3_nt: TGTGCCAGCAGCTTAGGAGAGTCCTACGAGCAGTACTTC
v_call: TRBV15; d_call: .; j_call: TRBJ1-5; clone_size: .; cdr3_aa: CATRRKQGHQPQHF; cdr3_nt: TGTGCCACCAGGAGAAAGCAGGGGCATCAGCCCCAGCATTTT
v_call: TRBV6-4; d_call: .; j_call: TRBJ1-1; clone_size: .; cdr3_aa: CASTPGDRRKNTEAFF; cdr3_nt: TGTGCCAGCACACCCGGCGACAGGCGAAAGAACACTGAAGCTTTCTTT
v_call: TRBV5-1; d_call: .; j_call: TRBJ1-2; clone_size: .; cdr3_aa: CASSSTRAYYTF; cdr3_nt: TGCGCCAGCAGCTCCACTCGGGCGTACTACACCTTC
v_call: TRBV5-6; d_call: .; j_call: TRBJ2-1; clone_size: once; cdr3_aa: CASRPPNGEETYNEQFF; cdr3_nt: TGTGCCAGCAGACCCCCTAACGGAGAGGAAACCTACAATGAGCAGTTCTTC
v_call: TRBV7-9; d_call: TRBD2; j_call: TRBJ2-1; clone_size: .; cdr3_aa: CASSLYGRAENEQFF; cdr3_nt: TGTGCCAGCAGCTTATACGGGAGGGCCGAGAATGAGCAGTTCTTC
v_call: TRBV29-1; d_call: .; j_call: TRBJ2-5; clone_size: .; cdr3_aa: CSVELETQYF; cdr3_nt: TGCAGCGTTGAGTTGGAGACCCAGTACTTC
v_call: TRBV13; d_call: .; j_call: TRBJ2-2; clone_size: once; cdr3_aa: CASSSPSPTGELFF; cdr3_nt: TGTGCCAGCAGCTCTCCTTCTCCGACCGGGGAGCTGTTTTTT
v_call: TRBV19; d_call: .; j_call: TRBJ2-3; clone_size: .; cdr3_aa: CASSIGEGKDTQYF; cdr3_nt: TGTGCCAGTAGTATAGGAGAGGGGAAGGATACGCAGTATTTT
v_call: TRBV27; d_call: .; j_call: TRBJ2-1; clone_size: .; cdr3_aa: CASSIGARNEQFF; cdr3_nt: TGTGCCAGCAGTATCGGGGCAAGGAATGAGCAGTTCTTC
v_call: TRBV27; d_call: .; j_call: TRBJ2-3; clone_size: .; cdr3_aa: CASSLACPCARILNTSTDTQYF; cdr3_nt: TGTGCCAGCAGTCTCGCTTGCCCTTGTGCACGTATCTTAAACACTAGCACAGATACGCAGTATTTC
v_call: TRBV7-3; d_call: .; j_call: TRBJ1-5; clone_size: .; cdr3_aa: CASSLGSRGGQPQHF; cdr3_nt: TGTGCCAGCAGCTTAGGGTCGAGGGGAGGACAGCCCCAGCATTTT
v_call: TRBV4-1; d_call: .; j_call: TRBJ2-7; clone_size: .; cdr3_aa: CASSWGVTGIKTYEQYF; cdr3_nt: TGCGCCAGCAGCTGGGGCGTCACAGGGATCAAAACCTACGAGCAGTACTTC
v_call: TRBV27; d_call: TRBD2; j_call: TRBJ2-1; clone_size: .; cdr3_aa: CASSFSLAGVNEQFF; cdr3_nt: TGTGCCAGCAGTTTCTCCCTAGCGGGAGTCAATGAGCAGTTCTTC
v_call: TRBV27; d_call: TRBD1; j_call: TRBJ2-5; clone_size: once; cdr3_aa: CASRPTGQGAETQYF; cdr3_nt: TGTGCCAGCAGGCCCACCGGACAGGGGGCCGAGACCCAGTACTTC
v_call: TRBV6-1; d_call: .; j_call: TRBJ1-5; clone_size: .; cdr3_aa: CASSDTFSQPQHF; cdr3_nt: TGTGCCAGCAGTGACACATTTAGTCAGCCCCAGCATTTT
v_call: TRBV15; d_call: TRBD1; j_call: TRBJ2-1; clone_size: .; cdr3_aa: CATSTRGNEQFF; cdr3_nt: TGTGCCACCAGCACCAGGGGGAATGAGCAGTTCTTC
v_call: TRBV30; d_call: .; j_call: TRBJ2-6; clone_size: once; cdr3_aa: CAWTSDALYAGANVLTF; cdr3_nt: TGTGCCTGGACTAGCGACGCGCTTTATGCTGGGGCCAACGTCCTGACTTTC
v_call: TRBV13; d_call: .; j_call: TRBJ2-7; clone_size: .; cdr3_aa: CASSLGQGGDYEQYF; cdr3_nt: TGTGCCAGCAGCTTAGGACAGGGTGGCGACTACGAGCAGTACTTC
v_call: TRBV6-5; d_call: TRBD1; j_call: TRBJ1-1; clone_size: few; cdr3_aa: CASSSGGNTEAFF; cdr3_nt: TGTGCCAGCAGTTCAGGGGGGAACACTGAAGCTTTCTTT
v_call: TRBV19; d_call: .; j_call: TRBJ2-6; clone_size: .; cdr3_aa: CASSVPSSGANVLTF; cdr3_nt: TGTGCCAGTAGTGTTCCGAGCTCTGGGGCCAACGTCCTGACTTTC
v_call: TRBV4-1; d_call: .; j_call: TRBJ2-1; clone_size: .; cdr3_aa: CASSLRDRYNEQFF; cdr3_nt: TGCGCCAGCAGCCTCCGAGACAGATACAATGAGCAGTTCTTC
v_call: TRBV2; d_call: .; j_call: TRBJ1-2; clone_size: .; cdr3_aa: CASSDPRDWTSNYGYTF; cdr3_nt: TGTGCCAGCAGTGATCCAAGGGACTGGACTTCTAACTATGGCTACACCTTC
v_call: TRBV18; d_call: TRBD2; j_call: TRBJ2-3; clone_size: .; cdr3_aa: CASSLGLAGGQDTQYF; cdr3_nt: TGTGCCAGCTCGCTCGGACTAGCGGGAGGACAAGATACGCAGTATTTT
v_call: TRBV7-8; d_call: TRBD2; j_call: TRBJ2-1; clone_size: .; cdr3_aa: CASRPSGTHEQFF; cdr3_nt: TGTGCCAGCCGGCCTAGCGGGACCCATGAGCAGTTCTTC
v_call: TRBV6-1; d_call: .; j_call: TRBJ2-7; clone_size: .; cdr3_aa: CASSDFIGGAYEQYF; cdr3_nt: TGTGCCAGCAGTGATTTTATTGGCGGAGCCTACGAGCAGTACTTC
v_call: TRBV7-9; d_call: .; j_call: TRBJ1-1; clone_size: .; cdr3_aa: CAIPRHRRVWTEAFF; cdr3_nt: TGTGCCATCCCAAGACACCGACGGGTGTGGACTGAAGCTTTCTTT
v_call: TRBV5-6; d_call: TRBD2; j_call: TRBJ2-1; clone_size: .; cdr3_aa: CASSLITGGPYNEQFF; cdr3_nt: TGTGCCAGCAGCTTGATAACGGGAGGGCCCTACAATGAGCAGTTCTTC
v_call: TRBV10-3; d_call: TRBD2; j_call: TRBJ2-3; clone_size: .; cdr3_aa: CAISESGLVQDTQYF; cdr3_nt: TGTGCCATCAGTGAGTCGGGACTAGTACAAGATACGCAGTATTTT